The source of this T cell receptor (beta chain) is a study of shared clonotypes between healthy human individuals. The wider study: The people who gave samples were a couple of women and a few men aged 18 to 49. Per donor, CD8 memory used one plate, CD8 naive used two, CD4 memory used three and CD4 naive used three.

CD45RO-negative CD8 cells positively selected for CCR7 made up the naive population, which excluded terminally differentiated effector memory CD45RA+ cells. The donors were all Caucasian adults (living in Nashville, Tennessee). Sequenced by immunoSEQ multiplex PCR; TCRdb stores in-frame clones only, minus some. The sample consists of millions of clones, just over 90% of them appearing once. The germline V and J ends were trimmed by 5 bases and 7 bases, with 11 bases remaining between them. Germline assignment: CDR1 SEHNR and CDR2 FQNEAQ (reference sequence). The CDR3 spans 13 residues. The sequenced sample consisted of naive CD8+ T cells from PBMCs. The source of this sequence is a man aged 18 to 35 in good health. Some clones in this sample may be carry-over from other donors' samples. The V and J genes are TRBV7-9 and TRBJ2-2, with D hard to call. This chain's CDR3 is CASSARTNGELFF. The DNA of the CDR3 is TGTGCCAGCAGCGCCCGGACGAACGGGGAGCTGTTTTTT. Full variable domain (rest looked up from reference TRBV7-9 and TRBJ2-2): DTGVSQNPRHKITKRGQNVTFRCDPISEHNRLYWYRQTLGQGPEFLTYFQNEAQLEKSRLLSDRFSAERPKGSFSTLEIQRTEQGDSAMYLCASSARTNGELFFGEGSRLTVL.